This T cell receptor (beta chain) is drawn from a study of patients and donors after allogeneic stem cell transplantation. TCRdb recomputed calls from the RT-PCR reads with MiXCR, one row per CDR3 protein. In the table there are 98,000 or so distinct CDR3 sequences, 35% of which are singletons. This CDR3 spans 15 amino acids. V was trimmed by 4 bases and J by 0 bases, leaving 12 bases between them. Germline V lookup: CDR1 LGHDT, CDR2 YNNKEL (reference sequence). This clonotype originated in a human donor who was either an allogeneic HSCT recipient or a stem cell or donor lymphocyte infusion donor (not recorded which). It is not recorded whose cells these are; they may come from a transplant donor. The chain is built from TRBV3-1 and TRBJ1-1, with D perhaps matching TRBD1 (6 bases). Sequences were obtained from blood, either unsorted or a sorted T cell fraction (not recorded which). The CDR3 reads CASSPQGTMNTEAFF. In DNA, the CDR3 is TGTGCCAGCAGCCCCCAAGGGACAATGAACACTGAAGCTTTCTTT.